A single sample gave rise to the 15 T cell receptor beta chains below, sequenced in a study of graft-versus-host responses after intestinal transplantation. Generated by immunoSEQ multiplex PCR, the TCRdb table keeps only in-frame clones and is missing some. The repertoire holds tens of thousands of clones, with 90% to 95% as singletons. The antigens of these receptors remain unknown. The source material was unstimulated CD8+ T cells sorted from spleen or lymph node cells, sampled before transplant. These receptors all come from a human donor who was the organ donor for an intestinal transplant.

The chain links TRBV5-1 to TRBJ2-3; no clear D. V gave up 0 bases and J gave up 1 base, with 9 bases separating them. CDR1 and CDR2 from the germline V gene are SGHRS and YFSETQ. This CDR3 is 15 amino acids long. The CDR3 region is CASSLGVEGTDTQYF. Written as DNA, the CDR3 is TGCGCCAGCAGCTTGGGGGTAGAGGGCACAGATACGCAGTATTTT.

V gene TRBV15 combines with J gene TRBJ1-2, with D unclear. CDR1 and CDR2 from the germline V gene are LNHNV and YYDKDF (reference sequence). Trimming pared 1 base from V and 6 bases from J, leaving 12 bases between. CDR3 length equals 14 residues. The CDR3 DNA follows: TGTGCCACCAGCAGAGTATTCAGGCCAGATGGCTACACCTTC. This translates into CATSRVFRPDGYTF.

This rearrangement joins TRBV27 to TRBJ2-1; a weak D match, TRBD2 (7 bases). Germline values: CDR1 MNHEY, CDR2 SMNVEV (reference sequence). This CDR3 spans 15 amino acids. The V end lost 3 bases, the J end lost 3 bases, and 12 bases lay between the germline ends. In nucleotides, the CDR3 is TGTGCCAGCAGTTTTGGGGGGGGCGGCTACAATGAGCAGTTCTTC. This gives the protein CASSFGGGGYNEQFF.

V usage is TRBV7-2 and J usage is TRBJ2-5; 7 bases are shared with TRBD2. This CDR3 is built from 15 residues. Germline CDR1 reads SGHTA; CDR2 reads FQGNSA. V shed 3 bases and J 5 bases; nucleotides not matched to a gene: 9. The CDR3 loop reads CASSLGGGLYETQYF. In DNA, the CDR3 is TGTGCCAGCAGCTTGGGGGGGGGATTATATGAGACCCAGTACTTC.

The chain employs TRBV27 and TRBJ2-7; possible D gene TRBD1, 6 bases. The germline V gene encodes CDR1 MNHEY and CDR2 SMNVEV (reference sequence). The CDR3 totals 17 residues. V shed 5 bases and J shed 4 bases, with 24 bases lying between them. The CDR3 DNA reads TGTGCCAGCAGTCCCCCCTTTCGTGGACAGATTCTGTACGAGCAGTACTTC. This encodes CASSPPFRGQILYEQYF.

The V and J genes are TRBV13 and TRBJ1-5; D is unresolved. Germline V CDR1 and CDR2: PRHDT, FYEKMQ (reference sequence). CDR3 length: 13 amino acids. Trimming stripped 0 bases from V and 3 bases from J, with 3 bases between. CDR3 nucleotides: TGTGCCAGCAGCTTAGGCCTCAATCAGCCCCAGCATTTT. This sequence encodes CASSLGLNQPQHF.

The chain links TRBV6-1 to TRBJ2-7, with D perhaps matching TRBD1 or TRBD2 (5 bases each). CDR3 length equals 11 residues. The ends were cut back, 7 bases at V and 6 bases at J, with 10 bases in the middle. Germline V gene data show CDR1 as MNHNS and CDR2 as SASEGT. The CDR3 here is CASTGRGEQYF. CDR3 DNA: TGTGCCAGCACGGGGCGAGGCGAGCAGTACTTC.

The rearrangement uses TRBV4-1 and TRBJ2-3; 7 bases match TRBD2. Trimming took 2 bases from V and 4 from J; bases not matched to a gene: 0. Per the germline V gene, CDR1 is MGHRA and CDR2 is YSYEKL. This CDR3 has 13 amino acids. CDR3 DNA: TGCGCCAGCAGCCAAACTAGCGCAGATACGCAGTATTTT. It translates to CASSQTSADTQYF.

This clone was seen more than once but under ten times. J is TRBJ1-3 and V is TRBV6-6; a possible D gene is TRBD1 (6 bases). With 2 bases removed from V and 1 base from J, the gap between germline ends came to 9 bases. Germline V CDR1 and CDR2: MNHNY, SVGAGI (reference sequence). The CDR3 sequence is 15 residues long. CDR3: CASSYVQGSGNTIYF. CDR3 coding DNA: TGTGCCAGCAGTTACGTCCAGGGGTCTGGAAACACCATATATTTT.

This chain connects TRBV1 to TRBJ2-3; the D call TRBD2 from the table was never checked on the DNA. TRBV1 is a pseudogene locus. This CDR3 is built from 16 residues. The CDR3 loop reads CTSSQDTSGGWDTQYF. CDR3 DNA: TGCACCAGCAGCCAAGATACTAGCGGGGGTTGGGATACGCAGTATTTT.

The chain employs TRBV6-5 and TRBJ2-1; 11 bases match TRBD2. With V trimmed by 6 bases and J by 2 bases, 3 bases remained unmatched. CDR3 length: 15 residues. The germline V gene encodes CDR1 MNHEY and CDR2 SVGAGI. This CDR3 is CASRIAGGPYNEQFF. DNA for the CDR3: TGTGCCAGCAGAATAGCGGGGGGGCCCTACAATGAGCAGTTCTTC.

The CDR3 sequence: CASSSGGNADTQYF. The CDR3 bases are TGTGCCAGCAGTTCAGGGGGTAATGCAGATACGCAGTATTTT. The chain couples TRBV9 to TRBJ2-3; the match to TRBD1 covers 7 bases. CDR1 and CDR2 (germline): SGDLS, YYNGEE. There are 14 residues in the CDR3. V lost 5 bases to trimming and J lost 4 bases; unmatched junction nucleotides: 7.

The rearrangement joins TRBV27 to TRBJ2-7, with 10 nucleotides matching TRBD1. There are 15 residues in the CDR3. Germline V lookup: CDR1 MNHEY, CDR2 SMNVEV (reference sequence). Losses at the gene ends were 6 bases for V and 3 bases for J; bases not matched to a gene: 8. For the CDR3, the DNA is TGTGCCAGCAGCGAAGGGGGGACAGGGGTCTACGAGCAGTACTTC. Protein: CASSEGGTGVYEQYF.

The V and J genes are TRBV9 and TRBJ1-6; D is unresolved. The CDR3 length is 14 residues. Germline values: CDR1 SGDLS, CDR2 YYNGEE. V was trimmed by 3 bases and J by 9 bases, leaving 13 bases between them. The CDR3 sequence is CASSGGSTGSPLHF. CDR3 bases: TGTGCCAGCAGCGGAGGGAGTACTGGTTCACCCCTCCACTTT. Complete variable domain (other parts from reference TRBV9 and TRBJ1-6): DSGVTQTPKHLITATGQRVTLRCSPRSGDLSVYWYQQSLDQGLQFLIQYYNGEERAKGNILERFSAQQFPDLHSELNLSSLELGDSALYFCASSGGSTGSPLHFGNGTRLTVT.

The rearrangement links TRBV9 to TRBJ2-2; 7 bases line up with TRBD2. CDR1 is SGDLS and CDR2 is YYNGEE in the germline V gene. The V and J ends lost 0 bases and 3 bases, in that order; junction bases with no gene match: 5. The CDR3 runs to 16 residues. CDR3: CASSVAASGYTGELFF. The DNA for the CDR3 is TGTGCCAGCAGCGTAGCGGCTAGCGGATACACCGGGGAGCTGTTTTTT.